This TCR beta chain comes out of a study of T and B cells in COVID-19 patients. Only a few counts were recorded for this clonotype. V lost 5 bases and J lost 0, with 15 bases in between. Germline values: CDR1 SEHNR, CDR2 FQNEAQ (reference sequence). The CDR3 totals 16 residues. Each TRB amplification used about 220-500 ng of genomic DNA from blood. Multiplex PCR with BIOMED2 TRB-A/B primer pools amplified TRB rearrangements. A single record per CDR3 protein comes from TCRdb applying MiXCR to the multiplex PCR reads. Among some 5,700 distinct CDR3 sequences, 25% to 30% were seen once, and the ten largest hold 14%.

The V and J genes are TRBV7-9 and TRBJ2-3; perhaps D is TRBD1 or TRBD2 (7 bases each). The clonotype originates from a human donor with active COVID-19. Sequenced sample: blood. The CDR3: CASSPGGAGSTDTQYF. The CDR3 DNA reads TGTGCCAGCAGCCCAGGGGGGGCGGGGAGCACAGATACGCAGTATTTT.